Given below is one T cell receptor (beta chain) in context. As processed by the authors: By means of reference gene primer amplification, nucleated cell counts were estimated. Method: immunoSEQ multiplex PCR; TCRdb's copy keeps in-frame clones and lacks some. V and J calls and clone size are those listed in that table; D and trimming were worked out from the DNA. The sample has 250,000 to 300,000 clones; roughly 85% are singletons. This CDR3 contains 14 residues. CDR1 and CDR2 (germline): SGHRS, YFSETQ. After removal of 2 bases from V and 2 bases from J, the junction contained 3 bases not matched to a gene. Enrollees, about 18 to 89 years old, lived in 24 US areas. Cohort assignment relied on participant-reported clinical history. Two negative PCRs, clearance, or symptom resolution had been documented for recovered Cohort 3 donors. The data are from a study of blood T cell repertoires in COVID-19.

This chain uses TRBV5-1 with TRBJ1-2; 7 bases fit TRBD1. This sequence was found in a woman between 45 and 65 years old who had recovered from COVID-19. The specimen sequenced was PBMCs or T cells enriched from blood (not recorded which). CDR3 coding DNA: TGCGCCAGCAGCTTATCCAGGGGGAACTATGGCTACACCTTC. Translating it yields CASSLSRGNYGYTF.